The T cell receptor beta chain under discussion was sequenced for a study of T cells in women clearing cervical HPV infection. The V segment lost 6 bases and the J segment 2 bases; nucleotides outside the gene matches: 3. The CDR3 loop spans 14 amino acids. Germline V gives CDR1 LNHDA, CDR2 SQIVND (reference sequence). To note about this clone: The read stops 3 residues short of the end of the CDR3; the missing end is completed from the germline J gene.

The assay was immunoSEQ multiplex PCR, and TCRdb's table has in-frame clones only and misses some. The sample features approximately 16,000 clones, with roughly 10% in its top ten. The chain combines TRBV19 with TRBJ1-2, with 10 bases fitting TRBD1. The clonotype comes from a woman between 18 and 70 years old with a cervical HPV16 infection that either progressed to CIN3+ or cleared (not recorded which). The sequenced sample consisted of blood buffy coat. CDR3 loop: CASRVTGGNYGYTF. CDR3 DNA, as far as it was read: TGTGCCAGTAGAGTGACAGGGGGCAACTATGGC.